A single count supports the clone carrying this TCR beta chain. This sample was included in a study of blood T cell repertoires in COVID-19. For the study at large: PBMCs, B-cell-depleted T cells, or T cells provided the cDNA or gDNA that made up the material.

Assay: immunoSEQ multiplex PCR; the TCRdb copy retains only in-frame clones and omits some. This sample has 97,000 or so clones, with roughly 80% found just once. This CDR3 region has 15 residues. V lost 5 bases, J lost 6 bases, and 20 bases lay in between. Germline CDR1 reads KGHSH; CDR2 reads LQKENI. The V and J genes are TRBV18 and TRBJ2-7; D might be TRBD2 (5 bases). Sequencing was done on a sample of peripheral blood. This receptor was identified in a man between 60 and 70 years old with active or convalescent COVID-19. The CDR3 DNA reads as TGTGCCAGCTCATCCACTTCCGGGGAGAGGGTCGAGCAGTACGTC. Translating gives CASSSTSGERVEQYV.